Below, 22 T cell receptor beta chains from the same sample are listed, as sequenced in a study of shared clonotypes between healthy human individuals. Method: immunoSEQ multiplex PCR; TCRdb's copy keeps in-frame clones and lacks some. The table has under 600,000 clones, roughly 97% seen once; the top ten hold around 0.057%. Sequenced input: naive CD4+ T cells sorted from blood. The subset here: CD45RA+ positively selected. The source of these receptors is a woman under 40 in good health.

CDR3 residues: CASSLATGVANEQFF. The DNA for the CDR3 is TGCGCCAGCAGCTTGGCGACAGGGGTGGCCAATGAGCAGTTCTTC. This chain joins TRBV5-1 and TRBJ2-1; 8 bases fit TRBD1. This CDR3 region has 15 residues. J gave up 6 bases and V 0 bases, and 5 bases lay outside the gene matches. CDR1 is SGHRS and CDR2 is YFSETQ in the germline V gene.

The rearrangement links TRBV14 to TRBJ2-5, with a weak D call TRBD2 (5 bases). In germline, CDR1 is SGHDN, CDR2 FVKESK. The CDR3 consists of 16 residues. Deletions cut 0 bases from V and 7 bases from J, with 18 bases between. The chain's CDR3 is CASSQDVRGSPRTQYF. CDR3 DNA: TGTGCCAGCAGCCAAGATGTTCGGGGATCGCCTAGGACCCAGTACTTC.

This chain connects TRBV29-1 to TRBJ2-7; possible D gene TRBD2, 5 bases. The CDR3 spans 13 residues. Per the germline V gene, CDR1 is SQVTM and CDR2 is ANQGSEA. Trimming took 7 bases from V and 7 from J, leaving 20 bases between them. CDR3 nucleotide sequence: TGCAGCGCCGCTGGGCGGCTAGCTGTGGAGCAGTACTTC. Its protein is CSAAGRLAVEQYF.

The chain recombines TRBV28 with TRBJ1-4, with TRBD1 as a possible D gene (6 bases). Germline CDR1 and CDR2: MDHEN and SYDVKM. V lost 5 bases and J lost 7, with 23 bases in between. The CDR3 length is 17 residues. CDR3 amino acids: CASSRWTVLIRGEKLFF. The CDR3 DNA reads TGTGCCAGCAGTCGGTGGACAGTTCTAATTCGCGGTGAAAAACTGTTTTTT.

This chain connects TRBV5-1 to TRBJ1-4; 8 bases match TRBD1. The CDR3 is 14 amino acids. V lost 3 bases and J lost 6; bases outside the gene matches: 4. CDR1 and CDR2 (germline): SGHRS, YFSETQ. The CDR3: CASSSDRAYEKLFF. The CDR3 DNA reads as TGCGCCAGCAGCTCGGACAGGGCTTATGAAAAACTGTTTTTT.

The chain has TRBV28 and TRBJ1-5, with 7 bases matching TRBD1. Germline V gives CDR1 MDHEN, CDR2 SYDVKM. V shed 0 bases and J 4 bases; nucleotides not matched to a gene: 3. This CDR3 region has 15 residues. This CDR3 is CASSLWQGDNQPQHF. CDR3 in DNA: TGTGCCAGCAGTTTATGGCAGGGGGATAATCAGCCCCAGCATTTT. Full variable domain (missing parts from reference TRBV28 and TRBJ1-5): DVKVTQSSRYLVKRTGEKVFLECVQDMDHENMFWYRQDPGLGLRLIYFSYDVKMKEKGDIPEGYSVSREKKERFSLILESASTNQTSMYLCASSLWQGDNQPQHFGDGTRLSIL.

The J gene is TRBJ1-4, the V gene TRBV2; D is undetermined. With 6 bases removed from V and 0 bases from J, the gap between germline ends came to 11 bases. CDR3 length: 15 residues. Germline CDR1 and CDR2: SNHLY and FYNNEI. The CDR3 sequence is CASSVLGPTNEKLFF. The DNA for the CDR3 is TGTGCCAGCAGCGTACTCGGTCCAACTAATGAAAAACTGTTTTTT.

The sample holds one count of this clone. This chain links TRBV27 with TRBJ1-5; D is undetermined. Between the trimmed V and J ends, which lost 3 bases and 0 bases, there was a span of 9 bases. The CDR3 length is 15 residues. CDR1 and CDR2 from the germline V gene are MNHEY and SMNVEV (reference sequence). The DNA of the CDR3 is TGTGCCAGCAGTTTGGGTGCCCCTAGCAATCAGCCCCAGCATTTT. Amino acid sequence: CASSLGAPSNQPQHF.

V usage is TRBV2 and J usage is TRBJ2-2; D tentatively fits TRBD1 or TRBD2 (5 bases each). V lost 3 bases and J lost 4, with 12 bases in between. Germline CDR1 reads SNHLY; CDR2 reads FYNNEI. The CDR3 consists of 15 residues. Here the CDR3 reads CASSEDLGATGELFF. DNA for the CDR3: TGTGCCAGCAGTGAGGATCTCGGGGCCACCGGGGAGCTGTTTTTT.

CDR3 nucleotides: TGTGCCAGTAGCGGGAGGGGCTACAATGAGCAGTTCTTC. Translated: CASSGRGYNEQFF. The chain links TRBV19 to TRBJ2-1; 8 nucleotides align to TRBD2. CDR3 length equals 13 residues. Germline CDR1 and CDR2: LNHDA and SQIVND (reference sequence). Germline trimming cut 6 bases from V and 3 bases from J; bases unmatched to any gene: 1. Complete variable domain (other parts from reference TRBV19 and TRBJ2-1): DGGITQSPKYLFRKEGQNVTLSCEQNLNHDAMYWYRQDPGQGLRLIYYSQIVNDFQKGDIAEGYSVSREKKESFPLTVTSAQKNPTAFYLCASSGRGYNEQFFGPGTRLTVL.

The CDR3 reads CASSPWDRALGKLFF. As DNA, the CDR3 is TGTGCCAGCAGCCCCTGGGACAGGGCGCTCGGAAAACTGTTTTTT. The V and J genes are TRBV27 and TRBJ1-4; 9 nucleotides match TRBD1. Germline V gene sequence: CDR1 MNHEY, CDR2 SMNVEV (reference sequence). V shed 6 bases and J 10 bases; nucleotides not matched to a gene: 12. The CDR3 has 15 amino acids.

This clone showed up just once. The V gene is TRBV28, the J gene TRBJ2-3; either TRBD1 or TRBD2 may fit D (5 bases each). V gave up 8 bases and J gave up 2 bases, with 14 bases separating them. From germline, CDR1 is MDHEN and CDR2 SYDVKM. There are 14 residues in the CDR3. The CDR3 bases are TGTGCCAGCCTAACGGGACCAAACACAGATACGCAGTATTTT. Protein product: CASLTGPNTDTQYF. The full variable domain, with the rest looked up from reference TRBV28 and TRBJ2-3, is DVKVTQSSRYLVKRTGEKVFLECVQDMDHENMFWYRQDPGLGLRLIYFSYDVKMKEKGDIPEGYSVSREKKERFSLILESASTNQTSMYLCASLTGPNTDTQYFGPGTRLTVL.

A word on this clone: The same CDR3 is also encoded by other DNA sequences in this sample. CDR3: CASTAPNTGELFF. In nucleotides, the CDR3 is TGTGCCAGCACGGCACCCAACACCGGGGAGCTGTTTTTT. The V and J genes are TRBV28 and TRBJ2-2; no clear D. The germline V gene has CDR1 MDHEN and CDR2 SYDVKM. V dropped 7 bases and J dropped 2 bases, with 8 bases sitting between them. This CDR3 has 13 residues.

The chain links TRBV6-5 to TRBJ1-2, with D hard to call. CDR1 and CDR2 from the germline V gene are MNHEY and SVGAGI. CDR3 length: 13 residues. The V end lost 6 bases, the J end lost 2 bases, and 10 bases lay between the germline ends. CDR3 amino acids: CASSYSMNYGYTF. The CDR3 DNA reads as TGTGCCAGCAGCTATAGTATGAACTATGGCTACACCTTC.

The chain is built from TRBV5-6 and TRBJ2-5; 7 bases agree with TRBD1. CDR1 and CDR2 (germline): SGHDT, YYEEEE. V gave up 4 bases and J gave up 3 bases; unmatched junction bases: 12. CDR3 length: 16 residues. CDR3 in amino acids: CASSLVAGTVKETQYF. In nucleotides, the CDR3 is TGTGCCAGCAGCCTAGTCGCAGGGACAGTAAAAGAGACCCAGTACTTC.

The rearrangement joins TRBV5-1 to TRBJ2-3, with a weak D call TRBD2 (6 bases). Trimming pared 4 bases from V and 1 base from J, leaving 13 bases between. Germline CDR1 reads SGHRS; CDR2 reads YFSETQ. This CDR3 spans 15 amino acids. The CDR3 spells CASSVGGMGTDTQYF. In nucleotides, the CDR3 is TGCGCCAGCAGCGTCGGAGGGATGGGCACAGATACGCAGTATTTT.

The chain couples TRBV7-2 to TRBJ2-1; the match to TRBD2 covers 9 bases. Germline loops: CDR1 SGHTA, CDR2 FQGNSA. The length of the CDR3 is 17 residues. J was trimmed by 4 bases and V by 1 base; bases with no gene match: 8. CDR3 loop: CASSLESGRSPYNEQFF. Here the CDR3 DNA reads TGTGCCAGCAGCTTAGAGAGCGGGAGGTCCCCTTACAATGAGCAGTTCTTC.

CDR3 loop: CAWSLGGSETQYF. DNA of the CDR3: TGTGCCTGGAGTTTAGGGGGCTCGGAGACCCAGTACTTC. The chain combines TRBV30 with TRBJ2-5, with 7 bases identical to TRBD1. Germline V CDR1 and CDR2: GTSNPN, SVGIG (reference sequence). Germline trimming cut 2 bases from V and 5 bases from J; bases unmatched to any gene: 5. The CDR3 runs 13 residues. Supplemented by reference TRBV30 and TRBJ2-5, the full variable domain reads SQTIHQWPATLVQPVGSPLSLECTVEGTSNPNLYWYRQAAGRGLQLLFYSVGIGQISSEVPQNLSASRPQDRQFILSSKKLLLSDSGFYLCAWSLGGSETQYFGPGTRLLVL.

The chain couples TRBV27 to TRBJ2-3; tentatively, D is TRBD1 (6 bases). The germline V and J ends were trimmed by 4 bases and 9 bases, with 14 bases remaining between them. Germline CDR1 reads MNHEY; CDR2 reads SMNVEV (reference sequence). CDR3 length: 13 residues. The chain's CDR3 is CASSSTQGRTQYF. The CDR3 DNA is TGTGCCAGCAGTTCGACCCAGGGGCGGACGCAGTATTTT.

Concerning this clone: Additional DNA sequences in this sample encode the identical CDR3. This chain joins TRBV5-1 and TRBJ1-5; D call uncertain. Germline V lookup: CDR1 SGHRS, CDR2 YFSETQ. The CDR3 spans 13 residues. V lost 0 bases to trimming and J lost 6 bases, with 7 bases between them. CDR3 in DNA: TGCGCCAGCAGCTTGGGGGGAGGTCAGCCCCAGCATTTT. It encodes CASSLGGGQPQHF.

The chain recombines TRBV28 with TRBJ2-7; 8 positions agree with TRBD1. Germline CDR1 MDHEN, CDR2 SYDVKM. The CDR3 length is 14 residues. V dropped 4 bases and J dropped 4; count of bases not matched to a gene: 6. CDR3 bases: TGTGCCAGCAGTTCCGGGACAGGCAAATACGAGCAGTACTTC. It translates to CASSSGTGKYEQYF.

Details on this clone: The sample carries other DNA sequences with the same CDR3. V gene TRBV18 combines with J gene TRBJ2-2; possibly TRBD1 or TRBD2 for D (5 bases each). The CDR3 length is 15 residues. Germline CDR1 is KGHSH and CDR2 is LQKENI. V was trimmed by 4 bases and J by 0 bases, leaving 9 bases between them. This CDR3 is CASSRGLANTGELFF. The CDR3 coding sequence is TGTGCCAGCTCACGGGGGTTGGCGAACACCGGGGAGCTGTTTTTT.